The clone carrying this TCR beta chain is large by share. Its target is unknown. The V gene lost 2 bases and the J gene lost 2 bases, with 15 bases spanning the gap. The CDR3 spans 15 residues. CDR1 is DFQATT, CDR2 SNEGSKA, per germline (reference sequence). This sample was taken from a study of yellow fever vaccine responses in identical twins. Broader study findings: Twins' vaccine T cell response reportedly gave the appearance of partial convergence and partial personalization.

One entry per CDR3 protein, called by TCRdb with MiXCR from the RT-PCR reads. Altogether 1,300 or so distinct CDR3 sequences are present, roughly 6.2% being singletons, with the ten largest covering 8.5% to 14%. The sequence was obtained from a woman aged 18-29 years who received the yellow fever vaccine. This chain links TRBV20-1 with TRBJ1-2; tentatively, D is TRBD1 (5 bases). The sequencing here drew on T cells from blood (PBMCs), unsorted or a sorted subset (not recorded which), taken before or after yellow fever vaccination (not recorded which). DNA for the CDR3: TGCAGTGCTAGACCTCGAGGGGTCATAAACTATGGCTACACCTTC. Protein: CSARPRGVINYGYTF.